This T cell receptor (beta chain) was found in a study of cytomegalovirus exposure and HLA in healthy donors. 60 Vbeta and 13 Jbeta primers were used in PCR. The method was immunoSEQ multiplex PCR; TCRdb's version includes in-frame clones alone and lacks a portion of them. Among roughly 160,000 clones listed, almost 75% were seen once. Between the trimmed V and J ends, which lost 1 base and 2 bases, there was a span of 15 bases. Germline lookup yields CDR1 SGHDT and CDR2 YYEEEE. The CDR3 runs to 16 residues. The V gene is TRBV5-6, the J gene TRBJ1-1; D call uncertain. The clonotype comes from a woman aged 18 to 35 in good health and CMV-seropositive. The sequencing sample was made of PBMCs. The CDR3 DNA reads TGTGCCAGCAGCTTGCGAGGTGGAGCAACCAACACTGAAGCTTTCTTT. This encodes CASSLRGGATNTEAFF.